Presented here are 27 T cell receptor beta chains from one specimen sequenced in a study of blood T cell repertoires in COVID-19. Produced via immunoSEQ multiplex PCR; TCRdb's table is partial and in-frame only. The sample lists around 120,000 clones; about 88% were seen once. Sequencing was performed on peripheral blood. The origin of the receptors is a human donor in a cohort sampled during active COVID-19.

The chain couples TRBV9 to TRBJ2-5, with 12 bases matching TRBD2. The CDR3 extends over 14 amino acids. With V trimmed by 4 bases and J by 4 bases, 2 bases remained unmatched. Germline CDR1 and CDR2: SGDLS and YYNGEE. The CDR3 nucleotides read TGTGCCAGCAGCACACTAGCGGGGGGAGAGACCCAGTACTTC. Protein product: CASSTLAGGETQYF.

The genes are TRBV7-9 and TRBJ2-5, with D possibly being TRBD1 (5 bases). Germline loops: CDR1 SEHNR, CDR2 FQNEAQ (reference sequence). Trimming took off 3 bases at V and 3 bases at J, with 8 bases between the two ends. The CDR3 length is 13 residues. In nucleotides, the CDR3 is TGTGCCAGCAGCTTGGCAGGGAAAGAGACCCAGTACTTC. It codes for CASSLAGKETQYF.

V gene TRBV7-9 combines with J gene TRBJ2-1, with 9 positions matching TRBD1. This CDR3 contains 16 residues. Germline CDR1 SEHNR, CDR2 FQNEAQ (reference sequence). Trimming removed 3 bases from V and 9 bases from J; junction bases left unmatched: 12. CDR3 bases: TGTGCCAGCAGCTTCCTGGGGGACAGGGCAGGGAGTGAGCAGTTCTTC. It is translated as CASSFLGDRAGSEQFF. The full variable domain, with the rest looked up from reference TRBV7-9 and TRBJ2-1, is DTGVSQNPRHKITKRGQNVTFRCDPISEHNRLYWYRQTLGQGPEFLTYFQNEAQLEKSRLLSDRFSAERPKGSFSTLEIQRTEQGDSAMYLCASSFLGDRAGSEQFFGPGTRLTVL.

The V gene is TRBV5-4, the J gene TRBJ1-6; D call uncertain. The CDR3 extends over 15 amino acids. The germline CDR1 and CDR2 sequences are SGHNT and YYREEE (reference sequence). Trimming left V 3 bases short and J 5 bases short, with 12 bases between. The chain's CDR3 is CASSWSTVDNSPLHF. The DNA of the CDR3 is TGTGCCAGCAGCTGGAGTACTGTCGATAATTCACCCCTCCACTTT.

This clone occurred once. V and J are TRBV5-1 and TRBJ2-1; TRBD1 is a possible D gene (5 bases). CDR3 size: 12 residues. Per the germline V gene, CDR1 is SGHRS and CDR2 is YFSETQ. V gave up 4 bases and J gave up 10 bases, with 12 bases separating them. DNA for the CDR3: TGCGCCAGCAGCGTGCAGGGTCGGGAGCAGTTCTTC. This codes for CASSVQGREQFF.

V usage is TRBV18 and J usage is TRBJ2-4; D is ambiguous. The CDR3 is 12 residues long. The V gene's germline CDR1 is KGHSH and CDR2 LQKENI. The ends were cut back, 0 bases at V and 9 bases at J, with 6 bases in the middle. CDR3 residues: CASSPPAGIQYF. The CDR3, as DNA: TGTGCCAGCTCACCACCAGCTGGCATTCAGTACTTC.

This sequence joins TRBV28 and TRBJ1-2, with D possibly matching TRBD1 (6 bases). The V and J ends lost 5 bases and 4 bases respectively, with 17 bases between them. The CDR3 spans 15 residues. From germline, CDR1 is MDHEN and CDR2 SYDVKM. This CDR3 is CASSPGWAQGYGYTF. Written as DNA, the CDR3 is TGTGCCAGCAGTCCCGGATGGGCACAGGGCTATGGCTACACCTTC.

This chain uses TRBV5-4 with TRBJ2-1; 8 bases line up with TRBD2. The CDR3 extends over 14 amino acids. The germline V gene has CDR1 SGHNT and CDR2 YYREEE (reference sequence). V lost 4 bases, J lost 15 bases, and 15 bases stayed unmatched. CDR3 sequence (DNA): TGTGCCAGCAGCATCTCAACCAGCGGGGGTCAGTGGTTCTTC. Protein sequence: CASSISTSGGQWFF.

This chain joins TRBV7-2 and TRBJ1-1; the D gene is possibly TRBD1 (6 bases). This CDR3 region has 14 residues. The germline V gene has CDR1 SGHTA and CDR2 FQGNSA. Trimming stripped 1 base from V and 5 bases from J, with 11 bases between. CDR3 in DNA: TGTGCCAGCAGCTTAGATTGGCAGGGGACTGAAGCTTTCTTT. This sequence encodes CASSLDWQGTEAFF.

The chain couples TRBV28 to TRBJ1-1; TRBD1 might be the D (5 bases). The CDR3 runs to 14 residues. CDR1 is MDHEN and CDR2 is SYDVKM in the germline V gene. Trimming shortened V by 5 bases and J by 3 bases, and 13 bases separated the two germline ends. CDR3 sequence: CASSLRGGDTEAFF. The CDR3 bases are TGTGCCAGCAGTCTCCGGGGAGGGGACACTGAAGCTTTCTTT.

The chain couples TRBV2 to TRBJ2-7, with a weak D call TRBD2 (5 bases). Germline values: CDR1 SNHLY, CDR2 FYNNEI. The CDR3 is 13 amino acids. The ends were cut back, 11 bases at V and 1 base at J, with 15 bases in the middle. As DNA, the CDR3 is TGTGCCTTACGGGTAGGAGGATCCTACGAGCAGTACTTC. It is translated as CALRVGGSYEQYF.

V is TRBV5-1 and J is TRBJ2-1; D possibly corresponds to TRBD2 (6 bases). From germline, CDR1 is SGHRS and CDR2 YFSETQ. Trimming took off 3 bases at V and 4 bases at J, with 11 bases between the two ends. This CDR3 region has 14 residues. DNA for the CDR3: TGCGCCAGCAGCTCACGCGGGGAGTACAATGAGCAGTTCTTC. Protein sequence: CASSSRGEYNEQFF.

The rearrangement uses TRBV7-3 and TRBJ2-1, with a possible D match to TRBD2 (5 bases). V was cut by 2 bases and J by 7 bases, with 9 bases left in between. The CDR3 contains 13 residues. Germline assignment: CDR1 SGHTA and CDR2 FQGTGA. This CDR3 reads CASSLQLGNEQFF. The CDR3 coding sequence is TGTGCCAGCAGCTTACAACTAGGGAATGAGCAGTTCTTC.

This chain connects TRBV2 to TRBJ1-1; no definite D call. V was trimmed by 7 bases and J by 4 bases, leaving 10 bases between them. Per the germline V gene, CDR1 is SNHLY and CDR2 is FYNNEI. The CDR3 spans 12 residues. The CDR3 reads CASTTGSTEAFF. For the CDR3, the DNA is TGTGCCAGCACAACGGGGAGCACTGAAGCTTTCTTT.

The J gene is TRBJ1-3, the V gene TRBV5-1; D is unresolved. Germline values: CDR1 SGHRS, CDR2 YFSETQ. The CDR3 has 15 residues. V was cut by 0 bases and J by 0 bases, with 7 bases left in between. For the CDR3, the DNA is TGCGCCAGCAGCTTGGCTGACTTCTCTGGAAACACCATATATTTT. Translated, it gives CASSLADFSGNTIYF.

The gene calls are TRBV7-2 and TRBJ2-5; the match to TRBD1 covers 9 bases. The CDR3 is made up of 15 amino acids. J lost 5 bases, V lost 5 bases, and 9 bases had no gene match. The germline gives CDR1 SGHTA, CDR2 FQGNSA. The CDR3, as DNA: TGTGCCAGCAGCCCCCTGGACAGGGGAGGGGAGACCCAGTACTTC. Amino acids: CASSPLDRGGETQYF.

The chain links TRBV28 to TRBJ1-2, with 7 positions matching TRBD1. CDR1 MDHEN and CDR2 SYDVKM come from the germline V gene. This CDR3 contains 14 residues. Unmatched junction bases numbered 4, after V lost 4 bases and J lost 2 bases. CDR3 sequence: CASSYPGQNYGYTF. DNA for the CDR3: TGTGCCAGCAGTTACCCGGGACAGAACTATGGCTACACCTTC.

Concerning this clone itself: Other DNA sequences within the sample encode an identical CDR3. This sequence joins TRBV9 and TRBJ1-4; 10 bases line up with TRBD1. The CDR3 extends over 14 amino acids. Losses at the gene ends were 4 bases for V and 4 bases for J; bases not matched to a gene: 1. Germline V CDR1 and CDR2: SGDLS, YYNGEE. CDR3 in amino acids: CASSRDRGNEKLFF. CDR3 sequence (DNA): TGTGCCAGCAGCCGGGACAGGGGTAATGAAAAACTGTTTTTT.

The V and J genes are TRBV15 and TRBJ2-2, with D maybe TRBD1 (5 bases). Germline assignment: CDR1 LNHNV and CDR2 YYDKDF (reference sequence). Between the trimmed V and J ends, which lost 11 bases and 3 bases, there was a span of 16 bases. CDR3 length equals 14 residues. The CDR3 DNA reads as TGTGCCGCGACTGGGGCGCAGGACACCGGGGAGCTGTTTTTT. Amino acids: CAATGAQDTGELFF.

The genes are TRBV20-1 and TRBJ2-7, with D possibly TRBD1 on 6 matching bases. V was cut by 3 bases and J by 0 bases, with 18 bases left in between. CDR1 and CDR2 (germline): DFQATT, SNEGSKA (reference sequence). The CDR3 has 16 residues. CDR3 nucleotide sequence: TGCAGTGCTAGTGGGGGCAGTACGCGACGCTCCTACGAGCAGTACTTC. Translation: CSASGGSTRRSYEQYF.

V is TRBV18 and J is TRBJ1-2; 7 nucleotides line up with TRBD1. With V trimmed by 2 bases and J by 4 bases, 7 bases remained unmatched. The germline V gene encodes CDR1 KGHSH and CDR2 LQKENI. The length of the CDR3 is 15 residues. Written as DNA, the CDR3 is TGTGCCAGCTCACCAAGGGACAGCCCTATCTATGGCTACACCTTC. Its translation: CASSPRDSPIYGYTF.

This clone turned up a few times. The chain combines TRBV7-9 with TRBJ1-6, with 8 bases matching TRBD1. Germline V gene lookup returns CDR1 SEHNR and CDR2 FQNEAQ (reference sequence). J gave up 7 bases and V 1 base, and 6 bases lay outside the gene matches. The CDR3 extends over 16 amino acids. The CDR3 sequence is CASSLDWAGGNSPLHF. CDR3 bases: TGTGCCAGCAGCTTAGACTGGGCAGGGGGCAATTCACCCCTCCACTTT.

This clone was seen a handful of times. The genes are TRBV2 and TRBJ1-3; TRBD1 is a possible D gene (6 bases). Trimming removed 0 bases at V and 0 bases at J, with 15 bases between. This CDR3 comprises 18 residues. Per germline, CDR1 SNHLY and CDR2 FYNNEI. Here the CDR3 DNA reads TGTGCCAGCAGTGAAGCGGGGTCAGGGGCGTTCTCTGGAAACACCATATATTTT. This sequence encodes CASSEAGSGAFSGNTIYF.

V and J are TRBV4-1 and TRBJ2-1, with 12 bases identical to TRBD2. Losses at the gene ends were 5 bases for V and 8 bases for J; bases not matched to a gene: 10. The germline CDR1 and CDR2 sequences are MGHRA and YSYEKL. The CDR3 runs to 16 residues. Written as DNA, the CDR3 is TGCGCCAGCAGCGACATCCGACTAGCGGGGGCGGATGAGCAGTTCTTC. It is translated as CASSDIRLAGADEQFF.

The chain couples TRBV6-5 to TRBJ2-7, with 9 bases fitting TRBD1. The CDR3 is made up of 14 amino acids. The V segment lost 5 bases and the J segment 4 bases; nucleotides outside the gene matches: 6. The germline V gene has CDR1 MNHEY and CDR2 SVGAGI. The CDR3: CASSLPGQGYEQYF. The CDR3 nucleotides read TGTGCCAGCAGTCTACCGGGACAGGGATACGAGCAGTACTTC.

V gene TRBV27 combines with J gene TRBJ1-6, with TRBD1 identical over 8 bases. Germline CDR1 and CDR2: MNHEY and SMNVEV (reference sequence). CDR3 size: 17 residues. Unmatched junction bases numbered 9, after V lost 4 bases and J lost 4 bases. This chain's CDR3 is CASSSPVGQGYNSPLHF. The CDR3 coding sequence is TGTGCCAGCAGTTCCCCAGTTGGACAGGGTTATAATTCACCCCTCCACTTT.

The CDR3 reads CASSESGATEAFF. The CDR3 DNA reads TGTGCCAGCAGTGAATCAGGGGCCACTGAAGCTTTCTTT. V and J are TRBV25-1 and TRBJ1-1; D may be TRBD1 (6 bases). This CDR3 is 13 amino acids long. CDR1 MGHDK and CDR2 SYGVNS come from the germline V gene. Trimming stripped 1 base from V and 4 bases from J, with 7 bases between.